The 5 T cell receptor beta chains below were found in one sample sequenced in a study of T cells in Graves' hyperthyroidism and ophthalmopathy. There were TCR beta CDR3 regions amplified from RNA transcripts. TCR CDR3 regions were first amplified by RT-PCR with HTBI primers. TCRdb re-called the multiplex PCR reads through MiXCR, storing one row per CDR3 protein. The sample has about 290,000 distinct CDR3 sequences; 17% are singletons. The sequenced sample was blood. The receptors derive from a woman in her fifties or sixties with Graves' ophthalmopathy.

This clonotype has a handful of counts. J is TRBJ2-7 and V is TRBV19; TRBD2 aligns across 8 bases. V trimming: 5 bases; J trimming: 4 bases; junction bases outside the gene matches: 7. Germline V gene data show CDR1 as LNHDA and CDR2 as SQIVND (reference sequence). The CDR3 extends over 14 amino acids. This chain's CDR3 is CASSDTSGGYEQYF. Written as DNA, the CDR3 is TGTGCCAGTAGTGACACTAGCGGCGGGTACGAGCAGTACTTC.

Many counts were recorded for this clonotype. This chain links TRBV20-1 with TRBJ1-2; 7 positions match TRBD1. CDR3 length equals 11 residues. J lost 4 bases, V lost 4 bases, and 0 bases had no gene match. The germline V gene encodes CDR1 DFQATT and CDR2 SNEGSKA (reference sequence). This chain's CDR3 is CSAKGAYGYTF. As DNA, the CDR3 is TGCAGTGCTAAGGGGGCCTATGGCTACACCTTC.

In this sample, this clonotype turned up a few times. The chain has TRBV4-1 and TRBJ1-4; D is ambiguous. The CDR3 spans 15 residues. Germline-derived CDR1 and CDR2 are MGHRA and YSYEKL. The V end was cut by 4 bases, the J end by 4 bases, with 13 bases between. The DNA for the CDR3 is TGCGCCAGCAGCCCCCGGGGAACCGATAATGAAAAACTGTTTTTT. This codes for CASSPRGTDNEKLFF.

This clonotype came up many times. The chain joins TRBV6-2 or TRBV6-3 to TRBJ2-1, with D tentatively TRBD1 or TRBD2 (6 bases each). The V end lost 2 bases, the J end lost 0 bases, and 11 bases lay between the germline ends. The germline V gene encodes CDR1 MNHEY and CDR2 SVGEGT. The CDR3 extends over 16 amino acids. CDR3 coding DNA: TGTGCCAGCAGTTACCCGAAGGGGGGCTCCTACAATGAGCAGTTCTTC. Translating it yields CASSYPKGGSYNEQFF.

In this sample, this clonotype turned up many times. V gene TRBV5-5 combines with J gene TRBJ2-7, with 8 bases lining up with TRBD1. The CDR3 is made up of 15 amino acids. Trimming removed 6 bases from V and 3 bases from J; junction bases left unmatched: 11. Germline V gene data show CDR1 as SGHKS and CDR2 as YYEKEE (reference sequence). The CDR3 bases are TGTGCCAGCAAGGGGGCCGGGACAGGAAACTACGAGCAGTACTTC. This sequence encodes CASKGAGTGNYEQYF.